These T cell receptor beta chains were read from a single sample in a study of blood T cell repertoires in COVID-19. Sequencing was performed with immunoSEQ multiplex PCR; in TCRdb, only in-frame clones are kept and a portion is missing. Among some 180,000 clones, 80% were seen once, and the ten largest hold approximately 15%. What was sequenced was PBMCs or T cells enriched from blood (not recorded which). The receptors here all came from a man in his 60s who had been exposed to COVID-19. Each CDR3 is given with its conserved first and last residue. The D gene is left open where the match is weak. Only some rows state a clone size, as once, few, many or a class for expanded clones.

V: TRBV9
D: NA
size: NA
J: TRBJ1-3
DNA: TGTGCCAGCAGCGTAGACCCCCTTGGGGCCCCGGGTGACACCATATATTTT
CDR3: CASSVDPLGAPGDTIYF

V: TRBV7-9
D: NA
size: NA
J: TRBJ2-1
DNA: TGTGCCAGCAGCACGACCGGGATCTACAATGAGCAGTTCTTC
CDR3: CASSTTGIYNEQFF

V: TRBV29-1
D: NA
size: NA
J: TRBJ2-6
DNA: TGCAGCGTCAGGACGGGGAGCTCTGGGGCCAACGTCCTGACTTTC
CDR3: CSVRTGSSGANVLTF

V: TRBV7-2
D: NA
size: NA
J: TRBJ1-1
DNA: TGTGCCAGCAGCCTCGGGATATGGGACACTGAAGCTTTCTTT
CDR3: CASSLGIWDTEAFF

V: TRBV7-9
D: NA
size: once
J: TRBJ1-5
DNA: TGTGCCAGCAGTGAGGGCGGCGGTTTCAATCAGCCCCAGCATTTT
CDR3: CASSEGGGFNQPQHF

V: TRBV9
D: TRBD2
size: once
J: TRBJ2-7
DNA: TGTGCCAGCAGCTCCTCCGGGACTAGCGTCGAGCAGTACTTC
CDR3: CASSSSGTSVEQYF

V: TRBV6-5
D: TRBD2
size: once
J: TRBJ2-7
DNA: TGTGCCAGCAGCGAGACTAGCGGCCCCTACGAGCAGTACTTC
CDR3: CASSETSGPYEQYF

V: TRBV9
D: TRBD1
size: few
J: TRBJ1-1
DNA: TGTGCCAGCAGCGGGACAGGGATCACTGAAGCTTTCTTT
CDR3: CASSGTGITEAFF

V: TRBV27
D: TRBD2
size: few
J: TRBJ2-5
DNA: TGTGCCAGCAGGGGAGGGGTTTACCAAGAGACCCAGTACTTC
CDR3: CASRGGVYQETQYF

V: TRBV5-1
D: NA
size: NA
J: TRBJ1-2
DNA: TGCGCCAGCAGCCCGGAGGGGGGGGAGAACTATGGCTACACCTTC
CDR3: CASSPEGGENYGYTF

V: TRBV5-6
D: TRBD1
size: NA
J: TRBJ2-3
DNA: TGTGCCAGCAGCCTTGACAGGGGGGGAGCAGATACGCAGTATTTT
CDR3: CASSLDRGGADTQYF

V: TRBV27
D: TRBD1
size: few
J: TRBJ1-2
DNA: TGTGCCAGCAGGGACTTACCGGGACAGGGTCGTGGTGGCTACACCTTC
CDR3: CASRDLPGQGRGGYTF

V: TRBV7-8
D: TRBD1
size: NA
J: TRBJ2-1
DNA: TGTGCCAGCAGCTTAGTGTTGGACAGGGGGCTGGTCTATGAGCAGTTCTTC
CDR3: CASSLVLDRGLVYEQFF

V: TRBV7-2
D: NA
size: NA
J: TRBJ2-3
DNA: TGTGCCAGCACCTCCTGGGCGGGCCGGGGAGATACGCAGTATTTT
CDR3: CASTSWAGRGDTQYF

V: TRBV19
D: TRBD1
size: NA
J: TRBJ1-1
DNA: TGTGCCAGTAGTACCCCACAGGGGACTCTCACTGAAGCTTTCTTT
CDR3: CASSTPQGTLTEAFF

V: TRBV24-1
D: NA
size: once
J: TRBJ1-6
DNA: TGTGCCGCCGGAGGTTTAGCAGTGCTAAATTCACCCCTCCACTTT
CDR3: CAAGGLAVLNSPLHF

V: TRBV2
D: TRBD1
size: NA
J: TRBJ2-7
DNA: TGTGCCAGCAGTGAAGCAGGACAGGGACCCTACGAGCAGTACTTC
CDR3: CASSEAGQGPYEQYF

V: TRBV3-1/TRBV3-2
D: TRBD2
size: NA
J: TRBJ2-3
DNA: TGTGCCAGCAGCCGCGGACTAGCGGGAGGGAGGGGCACAGATACGCAGTATTTT
CDR3: CASSRGLAGGRGTDTQYF

V: TRBV7-9
D: TRBD1
size: once
J: TRBJ1-1
DNA: TGTGCCAGCAGCCAGGGACAGGAAAGACGTGAAGCTTTCTTT
CDR3: CASSQGQERREAFF

V: TRBV14
D: NA
size: NA
J: TRBJ2-1
DNA: TGTGCCAGCAGTCCAAACAGGGTAAGCGTGATCTTC
CDR3: CASSPNRVSVIF

V: TRBV15
D: TRBD2
size: NA
J: TRBJ2-1
DNA: TGTGCCACCAGCCCAATAGCGGGTGAGCAGTTCTTC
CDR3: CATSPIAGEQFF

V: TRBV2
D: NA
size: NA
J: TRBJ1-4
DNA: TGTGCCAGCAGTGAAGCGGCAGTCTCTAATGAAAAACTGTTTTTT
CDR3: CASSEAAVSNEKLFF

V: TRBV6-5
D: NA
size: once
J: TRBJ2-7
DNA: TGTGCCAGCCAACAGGGTGACGAGCAGTACTTC
CDR3: CASQQGDEQYF

V: TRBV9
D: NA
size: NA
J: TRBJ2-3
DNA: TGTGCCAGCAGCGTAATGGCCGCCCCCACAGATACGCAGTATTTT
CDR3: CASSVMAAPTDTQYF

V: TRBV10-3
D: TRBD2
size: NA
J: TRBJ2-3
DNA: TGTGCCATCAGAACCGGGACTAGCGGGAGGACAGATACGCAGTATTTT
CDR3: CAIRTGTSGRTDTQYF

V: TRBV6-2/TRBV6-3
D: NA
size: NA
J: TRBJ2-1
DNA: TGTGCCAGCAGTTCGACCAGGGGTGGGAATGAGCAGTTCTTC
CDR3: CASSSTRGGNEQFF

V: TRBV14
D: TRBD1
size: NA
J: TRBJ1-1
DNA: TGTGCCAGCAGCCGGACAGGGGGCGGAGGCACTGAAGCTTTCTTT
CDR3: CASSRTGGGGTEAFF

V: TRBV7-9
D: NA
size: once
J: TRBJ2-5
DNA: TGTGCCAGCAGCTTAAGGTCAGGGAGGAACGAGACCCAGTACTTC
CDR3: CASSLRSGRNETQYF

V: TRBV5-1
D: TRBD1
size: NA
J: TRBJ2-6
DNA: TGCGCCAGCAGCCAGTCGCAAGGGGGCTCTCCTGGGGCCAACGTCCTGACTTTC
CDR3: CASSQSQGGSPGANVLTF